The rows below give T cell receptor beta chains drawn from one sample of a study of blood T cell repertoires in COVID-19. Assay used: immunoSEQ multiplex PCR; TCRdb lists only in-frame clones, some missing. Of about 200,000 clones listed, around four fifths were seen once; the top ten hold roughly 12%. Material for sequencing was PBMCs or T cells enriched from blood (not recorded which). The receptors here all came from a man aged 35 to 55 who had recovered from COVID-19. The CDR3 runs from the conserved cysteine through the conserved F or W. The order of the fields is D gene, V gene, J gene, clone size, CDR3 DNA, CDR3 protein. The D gene is left open where the match is weak. Only part of the rows carry a size: once, few, many, or a class if the clone is expanded.

d_call: NA; v_call: TRBV12-3/TRBV12-4; j_call: TRBJ2-1; clone_size: NA; cdr3_nt: TGTGCCAGCAGCCCTAACAGCAACGTAGGGCAGTTCTTC; cdr3_aa: CASSPNSNVGQFF
d_call: TRBD2; v_call: TRBV9; j_call: TRBJ2-1; clone_size: NA; cdr3_nt: TGTGCCAGCAGCGATAGCGGGGGGGACAATGAGCAGTTCTTC; cdr3_aa: CASSDSGGDNEQFF
d_call: NA; v_call: TRBV4-1; j_call: TRBJ1-5; clone_size: NA; cdr3_nt: TGCGCCAGCAGCCCAGTACCGCTCAATCAGCCCCAGCATTTT; cdr3_aa: CASSPVPLNQPQHF
d_call: NA; v_call: TRBV13; j_call: TRBJ1-1; clone_size: few; cdr3_nt: TGTGCCAGCAGCCGCAGACAGGCTTCGGGGACTGAAGCTTTCTTT; cdr3_aa: CASSRRQASGTEAFF
d_call: NA; v_call: TRBV5-1; j_call: TRBJ1-5; clone_size: few; cdr3_nt: TGCGCCAGCAGCCCTCAGGGGTACAATCAGCCCCAGCATTTT; cdr3_aa: CASSPQGYNQPQHF
d_call: NA; v_call: TRBV15; j_call: TRBJ2-2; clone_size: NA; cdr3_nt: TGTGCCACCAGCAGAGATCTACTACTGAACACCGGGGAGCTGTTTTTT; cdr3_aa: CATSRDLLLNTGELFF
d_call: NA; v_call: TRBV27; j_call: TRBJ1-1; clone_size: NA; cdr3_nt: TGTGCCAGCAGTTTATCCTGGGCAGGGATGAACACTGAAGCTTTCTTT; cdr3_aa: CASSLSWAGMNTEAFF
d_call: NA; v_call: TRBV11-2; j_call: TRBJ1-3; clone_size: NA; cdr3_nt: TGTGCCAGCAGCTCCATCAGGGGCGGCTCTGGAAACACCATATATTTT; cdr3_aa: CASSSIRGGSGNTIYF
d_call: TRBD2; v_call: TRBV7-9; j_call: TRBJ2-2; clone_size: NA; cdr3_nt: TGTGCCAGCATCCCCAGCTGGGAGGGCACCGGGGAGCTGTTTTTT; cdr3_aa: CASIPSWEGTGELFF
d_call: NA; v_call: TRBV5-8; j_call: TRBJ1-2; clone_size: once; cdr3_nt: TGTGCCAGCAGCTTGGACGGTAACTATGGCTACACCTTC; cdr3_aa: CASSLDGNYGYTF
d_call: TRBD1; v_call: TRBV27; j_call: TRBJ1-1; clone_size: NA; cdr3_nt: TGTGCCAGCATCGCCGGGACAGGGTCTAGGAAGAACACTGAAGCTTTCTTT; cdr3_aa: CASIAGTGSRKNTEAFF
d_call: TRBD2; v_call: TRBV11-2; j_call: TRBJ2-2; clone_size: NA; cdr3_nt: TGTGCCAGCAGCCAAGGACTAAGCGGGAGGTCCGGGGAGCTGTTTTTT; cdr3_aa: CASSQGLSGRSGELFF
d_call: TRBD2; v_call: TRBV7-6; j_call: TRBJ2-3; clone_size: NA; cdr3_nt: TGTGCCAGCAGCTGGGGTGGCGGGAGGGCCTCAGATACGCAGTATTTT; cdr3_aa: CASSWGGGRASDTQYF
d_call: TRBD1; v_call: TRBV5-1; j_call: TRBJ1-6; clone_size: few; cdr3_nt: TGCGCCAGCAGCTTTCAGACAGGGCGGGATTCACCCCTCCACTTT; cdr3_aa: CASSFQTGRDSPLHF
d_call: TRBD1; v_call: TRBV27; j_call: TRBJ2-7; clone_size: few; cdr3_nt: TGTGCCAGCAGTTTATCGTGGGACAGGCCTTCCTACGAGCAGTACTTC; cdr3_aa: CASSLSWDRPSYEQYF
d_call: NA; v_call: TRBV2; j_call: TRBJ2-5; clone_size: NA; cdr3_nt: TGTGCCAGCAGTGTCGGCGGAGGGCCCCAAGAGACCCAGTACTTC; cdr3_aa: CASSVGGGPQETQYF
d_call: NA; v_call: TRBV12-3/TRBV12-4; j_call: TRBJ1-2; clone_size: few; cdr3_nt: TGTGCCAGCAGTTTGCGGAAGATGGGTGGCTACACCTTC; cdr3_aa: CASSLRKMGGYTF
d_call: NA; v_call: TRBV7-9; j_call: TRBJ2-4; clone_size: NA; cdr3_nt: TGTGCCAGCAGTAGACAGTTAGATCTAGCCAAAAACATTCAGTACTTC; cdr3_aa: CASSRQLDLAKNIQYF
d_call: NA; v_call: TRBV5-4; j_call: TRBJ2-2; clone_size: NA; cdr3_nt: TGTGCCAGCAGCCCGCGGCGGGGTCGCGTCCGCACCGGGGAGCTGTTTTTT; cdr3_aa: CASSPRRGRVRTGELFF
d_call: NA; v_call: TRBV19; j_call: TRBJ2-3; clone_size: NA; cdr3_nt: TGTGCCAGTAGTATGCAGGGGTACCACACAGATACGCAGTATTTT; cdr3_aa: CASSMQGYHTDTQYF
d_call: NA; v_call: TRBV18; j_call: TRBJ2-7; clone_size: NA; cdr3_nt: TGTGCCAGCTCACCCGGGACACTGAGCGCCTACGAGCAGTACTTC; cdr3_aa: CASSPGTLSAYEQYF
d_call: NA; v_call: TRBV23-1; j_call: TRBJ1-1; clone_size: NA; cdr3_nt: TGCGCCAGCAGTCATTTTTCGTCGGGAACTCCCCCCCGGGGAGCTTTCTTT; cdr3_aa: CASSHFSSGTPPRGAFF
d_call: TRBD2; v_call: TRBV24-1; j_call: TRBJ2-7; clone_size: NA; cdr3_nt: TGTGCCACCAGTGTCCTGGGACTAGCGGACTCCTACGAGCAGTACTTC; cdr3_aa: CATSVLGLADSYEQYF
d_call: NA; v_call: TRBV5-1; j_call: TRBJ2-2; clone_size: NA; cdr3_nt: TGCGCCAGCAGGGAGGGACAGCGGAACACCGGGGAGCTGTTTTTT; cdr3_aa: CASREGQRNTGELFF
d_call: NA; v_call: TRBV30; j_call: TRBJ1-4; clone_size: NA; cdr3_nt: TGTGCCTGGAAAAGAGGTAGTGAAAAACTGTTTTTT; cdr3_aa: CAWKRGSEKLFF
d_call: NA; v_call: TRBV3-1/TRBV3-2; j_call: TRBJ1-2; clone_size: NA; cdr3_nt: TGTGCCAGCAGCCCCTGGGAGGGTGATGGCTACACCTTC; cdr3_aa: CASSPWEGDGYTF